A single sample is the source of the 8 T cell receptor beta chains below, sequenced in a study of T cell responses to AZD1222 COVID-19 vaccine (dated by TCRdb to the early 2020s). The time point tag for this specimen amounts to: about 28 days (+/-7) after the second vaccine dose. The library relied on the immunoSEQ multiplex PCR assay. TCRdb carries this immuneACCESS record with in-frame sequences only. Its versions omit some clonotypes, under half of them owing to an unresolved V gene in the studies checked, with the rest unexplained. This sample is represented by 150,000 or so clones; about 90% of them were singletons. The top ten hold about 3.8% of the sample. The sample here was peripheral blood, taken 28 days after the second AZD1222 dose. The receptors derive from an adult who received the AZD1222 COVID-19 vaccine.

This clone was seen a few times. This chain uses TRBV30 with TRBJ1-1; tentatively, D is TRBD1 (6 bases). The germline CDR1 and CDR2 sequences are GTSNPN and SVGIG (reference sequence). This CDR3 has 15 residues. V gave up 5 bases and J gave up 5 bases, with 21 bases separating them. The CDR3 DNA is TGTGCCTGGTGTTTGATCCTCGAGACAGGAACTGAAGCTTTCTTT. Amino acid sequence: CAWCLILETGTEAFF.

V and J are TRBV7-2 and TRBJ2-5; D remains unclear. V dropped 3 bases and J dropped 2 bases, with 7 bases sitting between them. From germline, CDR1 is SGHTA and CDR2 FQGNSA. This CDR3 region has 13 residues. CDR3 DNA sequence: TGTGCCAGCAGCTTGCACCCACAAGAGACCCAGTACTTC. Protein product: CASSLHPQETQYF.

This clone appeared a single time. The CDR3 sequence is CASTPHTANSPLHF. In nucleotides, the CDR3 is TGTGCCAGCACCCCGCACACCGCCAACTCACCCCTCCACTTT. J is TRBJ1-6 and V is TRBV9; D unclear. The V gene lost 6 bases and the J gene lost 10 bases, with 17 bases spanning the gap. The CDR3 is made up of 14 amino acids. Germline V lookup: CDR1 SGDLS, CDR2 YYNGEE.

This clone was seen more than once but under ten times. The chain couples TRBV7-2 to TRBJ1-2; a weak D match, TRBD1 (5 bases). V was cut by 1 base and J by 8 bases, with 14 bases left in between. Germline CDR1 SGHTA, CDR2 FQGNSA. The CDR3 totals 14 residues. CDR3 sequence reads: CASSLGKPGWGYTF. CDR3 nucleotide sequence: TGTGCCAGCAGCTTAGGGAAACCAGGGTGGGGCTACACCTTC.

This clone has a handful of counts. This rearrangement joins TRBV5-1 to TRBJ2-1, with 7 bases matching TRBD2. V lost 1 base and J lost 4; bases outside the gene matches: 8. The length of the CDR3 is 16 residues. Germline V gene data show CDR1 as SGHRS and CDR2 as YFSETQ. CDR3 sequence: CASSLPEREPYNEQFF. In DNA, the CDR3 is TGCGCCAGCAGCTTGCCCGAGCGGGAACCTTACAATGAGCAGTTCTTC.

The sample holds one count of this clone. V usage is TRBV2 and J usage is TRBJ1-1, with a possible D match to TRBD1 (6 bases). This CDR3 has 14 amino acids. The germline V gene has CDR1 SNHLY and CDR2 FYNNEI. With 6 bases removed from V and 3 bases from J, the gap between germline ends came to 14 bases. In DNA, the CDR3 is TGTGCCAGCAGAAGGGGGGGAGGGGACACTGAAGCTTTCTTT. Protein product: CASRRGGGDTEAFF.

The CDR3 bases are TGTGCCAGCAGCTTAGTCGAGCACTATAATTCACCCCTCCACTTT. Amino acid sequence: CASSLVEHYNSPLHF. The V and J genes are TRBV7-2 and TRBJ1-6; unclear D gene. The CDR3 loop spans 15 amino acids. The germline gives CDR1 SGHTA, CDR2 FQGNSA. V was clipped by 1 base and J by 3 bases, with 7 bases between them. Together with reference TRBV7-2 and TRBJ1-6, the CDR3 gives the full variable domain: GAGVSQSPSNKVTEKGKDVELRCDPISGHTALYWYRQSLGQGLEFLIYFQGNSAPDKSGLPSDRFSAERTGGSVSTLTIQRTQQEDSAVYLCASSLVEHYNSPLHFGNGTRLTVT.

The chain recombines TRBV4-1 with TRBJ2-5; 13 nucleotides agree with TRBD2. The CDR3 extends over 20 amino acids. J was trimmed by 5 bases and V by 1 base; bases with no gene match: 16. Germline V gene lookup returns CDR1 MGHRA and CDR2 YSYEKL. For the CDR3, the DNA is TGCGCCAGCAGCCAAGGACCTGGACTAGCGGGAGTTGGAATGGGGGAGACCCAGTACTTC. It encodes CASSQGPGLAGVGMGETQYF.